These 19 T cell receptor beta chains share one sample of origin, sequenced in a study of PD-1 blockade in classical Hodgkin lymphoma. As for time point: cycle 4 day 1 (C4D1), after less than seven weeks of nivolumab. Patients all relapsed after autologous stem cell transplantation, and there was variation in brentuximab vedotin exposure. Clones were read by immunoSEQ multiplex PCR, and TCRdb kept only the in-frame ones, dropping some. This sample carries approximately 90,000 clones, 83% of them seen once, and the ten largest clones take over 15%. Sample: peripheral blood mononuclear cells (PBMCs), taken before the fourth cycle of nivolumab. Receptors were obtained from a human donor with classical Hodgkin lymphoma.

V gene TRBV12-5 combines with J gene TRBJ2-1; 8 bases are a match to TRBD2. The CDR3 runs to 14 residues. The J segment lost 3 bases and the V segment lost 6 bases, leaving 4 bases of the junction unmatched. The germline gives CDR1 LGHNT, CDR2 FRNRAP. CDR3 sequence: CASGWGTSYNEQFF. Written as DNA, the CDR3 is TGTGCTAGTGGCTGGGGGACTAGCTACAATGAGCAGTTCTTC.

This chain's CDR3 is CASREGLTLSYEQYF. Written as DNA, the CDR3 is TGTGCCAGCAGGGAGGGACTAACCCTTAGCTACGAGCAGTACTTC. The V call is TRBV6-6, the J call TRBJ2-7; 7 nucleotides line up with TRBD2. Germline V gene lookup returns CDR1 MNHNY and CDR2 SVGAGI (reference sequence). The CDR3 is made up of 15 amino acids. The V segment lost 6 bases and the J segment 3 bases; nucleotides outside the gene matches: 11.

This clone came up once. The chain's CDR3 is CASSVDGTGASTDTQYF. The CDR3 DNA follows: TGTGCCAGCAGCGTAGATGGGACAGGGGCTAGCACAGATACGCAGTATTTT. This chain joins TRBV9 and TRBJ2-3; 10 bases are shared with TRBD1. The CDR3 is 17 amino acids. The germline CDR1 and CDR2 sequences are SGDLS and YYNGEE. Trimming at V came to 0 bases and at J to 0 bases, leaving 4 bases not matched to a gene. Based on the CDR3 plus reference TRBV9 and TRBJ2-3, the full variable domain is DSGVTQTPKHLITATGQRVTLRCSPRSGDLSVYWYQQSLDQGLQFLIQYYNGEERAKGNILERFSAQQFPDLHSELNLSSLELGDSALYFCASSVDGTGASTDTQYFGPGTRLTVL.

The chain combines TRBV25-1 with TRBJ2-5; the D is unclear. Germline V gene data show CDR1 as MGHDK and CDR2 as SYGVNS. This CDR3 region has 15 residues. V shed 3 bases and J shed 2 bases, with 13 bases lying between them. The CDR3, as DNA: TGTGCCAGCAGTGATTCCGCTAGTCCGCAAGAGACCCAGTACTTC. Translation gives CASSDSASPQETQYF. The whole variable domain, remainder taken from reference TRBV25-1 and TRBJ2-5, is EADIYQTPRYLVIGTGKKITLECSQTMGHDKMYWYQQDPGMELHLIHYSYGVNSTEKGDLSSESTVSRIRTEHFPLTLESARPSHTSQYLCASSDSASPQETQYFGPGTRLLVL.

This chain uses TRBV7-9 with TRBJ1-1; 9 nucleotides match TRBD1. Germline lookup yields CDR1 SEHNR and CDR2 FQNEAQ (reference sequence). V shed 5 bases, J shed 5 bases, and the junction held 6 bases outside the gene matches. This CDR3 has 14 residues. This chain's CDR3 is CASSLQGARTEAFF. The CDR3 coding sequence is TGTGCCAGCAGCCTACAGGGGGCGCGTACTGAAGCTTTCTTT.

The rearrangement links TRBV27 to TRBJ2-1; perhaps TRBD2 as D (6 bases). The CDR3 totals 15 residues. Germline V gives CDR1 MNHEY, CDR2 SMNVEV (reference sequence). Deletions cut 5 bases from V and 12 bases from J, with 23 bases between. CDR3 DNA sequence: TGTGCCAGCAGTCCGCGACTAGATTACAATGTCGTGCAGTTCTTC. The encoded protein is CASSPRLDYNVVQFF.

V gene TRBV2 combines with J gene TRBJ2-7; 9 bases are a match to TRBD1. The trim removed 6 bases at V and 3 bases at J, leaving 12 bases unmatched. In germline, CDR1 is SNHLY, CDR2 FYNNEI. The CDR3 sequence is 16 residues long. The CDR3 sequence is CASRAGQGRPNYEQYF. The CDR3 bases are TGTGCCAGCAGAGCAGGACAGGGGCGCCCAAACTACGAGCAGTACTTC.

The chain uses TRBV19 and TRBJ2-7; maybe TRBD1 (6 bases). From germline, CDR1 is LNHDA and CDR2 SQIVND (reference sequence). The CDR3 has 14 amino acids. The V gene lost 7 bases and the J gene lost 2 bases, with 15 bases spanning the gap. CDR3: CASTPTGLPYEQYF. The CDR3, as DNA: TGTGCCAGTACTCCAACAGGGCTCCCCTACGAGCAGTACTTC.

The V call is TRBV9, the J call TRBJ2-1, with 8 bases lining up with TRBD1. CDR1 is SGDLS and CDR2 is YYNGEE in the germline V gene. The CDR3 is 13 amino acids. Trimming at V came to 3 bases and at J to 12 bases, leaving 8 bases not matched to a gene. The DNA for the CDR3 is TGTGCCAGCAGCGCTACCCAGGGGGCCCGGCAGTTCTTC. It codes for CASSATQGARQFF.

This chain uses TRBV6-6 with TRBJ2-3, with a weak D call TRBD2 (5 bases). V lost 6 bases to trimming and J lost 5 bases, with 9 bases between them. CDR1 is MNHNY, CDR2 SVGAGI, per germline (reference sequence). The CDR3 totals 12 residues. CDR3 loop: CASSPAGDTQYF. CDR3 in DNA: TGTGCCAGCAGCCCCGCGGGAGATACGCAGTATTTT.

The chain joins TRBV14 to TRBJ1-4, with 8 bases aligning to TRBD1. V shed 4 bases and J 4 bases; nucleotides not matched to a gene: 2. This CDR3 spans 14 amino acids. CDR1 is SGHDN, CDR2 FVKESK, per germline. In DNA, the CDR3 is TGTGCCAGCAGCCGCGGACAGGGTAATGAAAAACTGTTTTTT. Translated, it gives CASSRGQGNEKLFF.

The V gene is TRBV4-2, the J gene TRBJ2-7, with a weak D call TRBD2 (6 bases). The V gene lost 4 bases and the J gene lost 3 bases, with 16 bases spanning the gap. Germline-derived CDR1 and CDR2 are LGHNA and YNFKEQ. The CDR3 length is 15 residues. CDR3 DNA sequence: TGTGCCAGCAGCCTCACTGCGGGACTCGACTACGAGCAGTACTTC. Translating gives CASSLTAGLDYEQYF.

The chain is built from TRBV19 and TRBJ2-2; 8 bases fit TRBD1. V shed 7 bases, J shed 0 bases, and the junction held 22 bases outside the gene matches. CDR1 is LNHDA and CDR2 is SQIVND in the germline V gene (reference sequence). The CDR3 runs to 21 residues. In nucleotides, the CDR3 is TGTGCCAGTAAACCGGACAGGGTTTGGGTCGCCCTGAATTCGAACACCGGGGAGCTGTTTTTT. Amino acids: CASKPDRVWVALNSNTGELFF.

This chain connects TRBV14 to TRBJ1-1; a weak D match, TRBD1 (5 bases). The CDR3 runs to 13 residues. The germline V and J ends were trimmed by 8 bases and 6 bases, with 16 bases remaining between them. CDR1 and CDR2 from the germline V gene are SGHDN and FVKESK. The CDR3 region has the DNA TGTGCCAGCGGCCGGGACCTTCGGGCTGAAGCTTTCTTT. Residues: CASGRDLRAEAFF.

This clone was picked up one time. The V and J genes are TRBV6-6 and TRBJ1-2; TRBD1 matches 7 bases. CDR3 length: 13 amino acids. Trimming removed 5 bases from V and 5 bases from J; junction bases left unmatched: 5. CDR1 is MNHNY, CDR2 SVGAGI, per germline (reference sequence). CDR3 in DNA: TGTGCCAGCAGTGCAGACAGGGAGTATGGCTACACCTTC. Translating it yields CASSADREYGYTF.

The chain joins TRBV7-9 to TRBJ2-5; D could derive from TRBD1 or TRBD2 (5 bases each). Germline values: CDR1 SEHNR, CDR2 FQNEAQ (reference sequence). With 2 bases removed from V and 5 bases from J, the gap between germline ends came to 9 bases. The CDR3 is 13 amino acids. In nucleotides, the CDR3 is TGTGCCAGCAGCTTACCCAGGGAGGAGACCCAGTACTTC. Its translation is CASSLPREETQYF.

J is TRBJ2-3 and V is TRBV29-1; 8 positions match TRBD2. The CDR3 consists of 15 residues. The trim removed 7 bases at V and 1 base at J, leaving 10 bases unmatched. Germline V gene lookup returns CDR1 SQVTM and CDR2 ANQGSEA. In DNA, the CDR3 is TGCAGCGCGGTCGGGAGGGCCCTCGGCACAGATACGCAGTATTTT. It yields the protein CSAVGRALGTDTQYF.

The rearrangement links TRBV29-1 to TRBJ1-1, with no clear D. CDR3 length equals 12 residues. V dropped 5 bases and J dropped 4 bases, with 11 bases sitting between them. CDR1 is SQVTM, CDR2 ANQGSEA, per germline. CDR3 bases: TGCAGCGTTACTCTTTGGCCCACTGAAGCTTTCTTT. As protein: CSVTLWPTEAFF. Full variable domain (outside the CDR3, taken from reference TRBV29-1 and TRBJ1-1): SAVISQKPSRDICQRGTSLTIQCQVDSQVTMMFWYRQQPGQSLTLIATANQGSEATYESGFVIDKFPISRPNLTFSTLTVSNMSPEDSSIYLCSVTLWPTEAFFGQGTRLTVV.

This clone has only one observation. The chain employs TRBV4-2 and TRBJ2-3; possibly TRBD2 for D (6 bases). The germline V gene has CDR1 LGHNA and CDR2 YNFKEQ. V was pared by 5 bases and J by 0 bases, with 9 bases between. The CDR3 length is 14 residues. In nucleotides, the CDR3 is TGTGCCAGCAGCGGCGCGGGGAGCACAGATACGCAGTATTTT. It codes for CASSGAGSTDTQYF.